Listed below are T cell receptor beta chains from one sample, sequenced in a study of blood T cells in healthy people across ages. One entry per CDR3 protein, called by TCRdb with MiXCR from the 5' RACE reads. The sample includes more than 1 million distinct CDR3 sequences, around 43% seen only once; the top ten take approximately 17%. Specimen: blood. The receptors stem from a woman aged 55-70 years in good health. Both conserved end residues are part of each CDR3. A D gene is named only where the DNA matches it firmly. Rows give clone size only sometimes, using once, few, many, or a class for an expanded clone.

V gene,J gene,clone size,D gene,CDR3 DNA,CDR3 protein
TRBV12-3/TRBV12-4,TRBJ2-7,.,.,TGTGCCAGCACATGGGCTCCGGGACAGCCGGGGGTCAATGAGCAGTACTTC,CASTWAPGQPGVNEQYF
TRBV29-1,TRBJ2-7,.,.,TGCAGCGCCGGGGGCGGACAGTTATACGAGCAGTACTTC,CSAGGGQLYEQYF
TRBV11-2,TRBJ2-1,.,TRBD2,TGTGCCAGCAAGATTAGCGGGAGTTCCTACAATGAGCAGTTCTTC,CASKISGSSYNEQFF
TRBV15,TRBJ1-4,.,.,TGTGCCACCAGCAGAGTTCGGGTCGGAGGGGAAAAACTGTTTTTT,CATSRVRVGGEKLFF
TRBV29-1,TRBJ2-1,.,TRBD1,TGCAGCGTTCTTCGGGAAGGGGGCGAGCAGTTCTTC,CSVLREGGEQFF
TRBV7-2,TRBJ2-1,few,TRBD2,TGTGCCAGCAGCTTAGGGACTAGCGGGAGTTTCGACAATGAGCAGTTCTTC,CASSLGTSGSFDNEQFF
TRBV25-1,TRBJ1-1,few,TRBD1,TGTGCCAGCAGTGCCGGTGACAGGGTGAACACTGAAGCTTTCTTT,CASSAGDRVNTEAFF
TRBV2,TRBJ2-1,.,.,TGTGCCAGCACCCCACCCTTTTATGAGCAGTTCTTC,CASTPPFYEQFF
TRBV14,TRBJ2-3,.,.,TGTGCCAGCAGGGACTATGGGAGAGATACGCAGTATTTT,CASRDYGRDTQYF
TRBV28,TRBJ2-1,.,TRBD2,TGTGCCAGCAACTCCGGGACTAGCGTTTACGAGCAGTTCTTC,CASNSGTSVYEQFF
TRBV28,TRBJ2-5,.,TRBD2,TGTGCCAGCAGTCTCGAACTAGCGGGTGGCGGGGAGACCCAGTACTTC,CASSLELAGGGETQYF
TRBV20-1,TRBJ1-1,.,.,TGCAGTGCCATAAACCGGGACACGAGACTATTTGAAGCTTTCTTT,CSAINRDTRLFEAFF
TRBV14,TRBJ2-3,.,TRBD2,TGTGCCAGCAGCCAAGGGGGACTACCCATTATCCAAGATACGCAGTATTTT,CASSQGGLPIIQDTQYF
TRBV20-1,TRBJ2-7,.,.,TGCAGTGGCAACGCCGACGGGTCCTACGAGCAGTACTTC,CSGNADGSYEQYF
TRBV29-1,TRBJ2-7,few,TRBD2,TGCAGCTGTAGCGGGGCCTCCTACGAGCAGTACTTC,CSCSGASYEQYF
TRBV13,TRBJ2-5,.,.,TGTGCCAGCAGCCTATACCCTTCGAGAGAGACCCAGTACTTC,CASSLYPSRETQYF
TRBV2,TRBJ2-1,.,.,TGTGCCAGCAGGGGAAGCACTAGTTCCGGCGAGCAGTTCTTC,CASRGSTSSGEQFF
TRBV29-1,TRBJ2-7,.,TRBD1,TGCAGCGTTGTCCCAGGGGGCCCGAGCTCCTACGAGCAGTACTTC,CSVVPGGPSSYEQYF
TRBV28,TRBJ2-7,.,.,TGTGCCAGCAGTTCAGGCGCAGGAGGTATTACCTACGAGCAGTACTTC,CASSSGAGGITYEQYF
TRBV2,TRBJ2-5,.,.,TGTGCCAGCAAGAGGAGGACAGTTCAAGAGACCCAGTACTTC,CASKRRTVQETQYF
TRBV7-6,TRBJ2-6,few,.,TGTGCCAGCAGCTTAGGACAGGTTGGGGCCAACGTCCTGACTTTC,CASSLGQVGANVLTF
TRBV6-6,TRBJ2-1,.,TRBD2,TGTGCCAGCACCTTTGGGGGGGTGGTAGGGAATGAGCAGTTCTTC,CASTFGGVVGNEQFF
TRBV6-6,TRBJ2-7,.,TRBD1,TGTGCCAGCAGTCCCCTTTCCAGGGGGAACTCCTACGAGCAGTACTTC,CASSPLSRGNSYEQYF
TRBV29-1,TRBJ2-7,many,TRBD1,TGCAGCGTCACAGGGGGCAGATCTTACGAGCAGTACTTC,CSVTGGRSYEQYF
TRBV28,TRBJ2-1,.,TRBD2,TGTGCCAGCAGTTTGTTAGGACTAGCGATAGGAGAGACCCAGTTCTTC,CASSLLGLAIGETQFF
TRBV4-1,TRBJ2-5,few,.,TGCGCCAGCAGCCAAGCTCCGGACTTCCAAGAGACCCAGTACTTC,CASSQAPDFQETQYF
TRBV30,TRBJ1-4,.,TRBD1,TGTGCCTGGAGTGTACGAGACAGGGTTTATGAAAAACTGTTTTTT,CAWSVRDRVYEKLFF
TRBV2,TRBJ2-5,.,.,TGTGCCGGTGGACTATCCCCCGCCGGCGAGCGGTACTTC,CAGGLSPAGERYF
TRBV12-3/TRBV12-4,TRBJ1-5,.,.,TGTGCCAGCAGTGCAAATTCCTTCGATCAGCCCCAGCATTTT,CASSANSFDQPQHF
TRBV6-2/TRBV6-3,TRBJ2-7,.,.,TGTGCCAGCAGCAGGACTATTGCCGGGGAGGAGCAGTACTTC,CASSRTIAGEEQYF
TRBV10-1,TRBJ2-3,few,.,TGCGCCAGCAGTGACCCCTCCGTTCGCGGTGCAGATACGCAGTATTTT,CASSDPSVRGADTQYF